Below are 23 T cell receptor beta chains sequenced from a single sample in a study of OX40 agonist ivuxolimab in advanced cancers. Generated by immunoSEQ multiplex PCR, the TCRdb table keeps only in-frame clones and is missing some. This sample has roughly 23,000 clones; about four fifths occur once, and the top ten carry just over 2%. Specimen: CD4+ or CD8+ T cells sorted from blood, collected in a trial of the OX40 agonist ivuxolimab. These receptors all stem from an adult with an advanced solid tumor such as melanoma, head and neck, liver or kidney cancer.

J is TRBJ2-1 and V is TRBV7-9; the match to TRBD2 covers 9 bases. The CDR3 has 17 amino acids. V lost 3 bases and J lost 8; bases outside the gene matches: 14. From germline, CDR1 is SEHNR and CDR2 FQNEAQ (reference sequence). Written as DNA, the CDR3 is TGTGCCAGCAGCTTCCATCTCAGGAGCGGGGGGTCGGATGAGCAGTTCTTC. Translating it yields CASSFHLRSGGSDEQFF.

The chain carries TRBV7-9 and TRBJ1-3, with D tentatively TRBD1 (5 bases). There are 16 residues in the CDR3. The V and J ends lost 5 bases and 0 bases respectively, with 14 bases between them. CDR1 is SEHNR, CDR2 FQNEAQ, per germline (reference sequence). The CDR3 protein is CASSPTRGTSGNTIYF. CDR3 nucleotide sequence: TGTGCCAGCAGCCCAACTAGGGGAACCTCTGGAAACACCATATATTTT.

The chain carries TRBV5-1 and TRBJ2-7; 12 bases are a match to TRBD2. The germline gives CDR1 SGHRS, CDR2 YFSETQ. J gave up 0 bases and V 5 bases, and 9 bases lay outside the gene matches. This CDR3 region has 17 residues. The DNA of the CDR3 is TGCGCCAGCAGTCCCGGGACTAGCGGGTCTAGCTCCTACGAGCAGTACTTC. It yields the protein CASSPGTSGSSSYEQYF.

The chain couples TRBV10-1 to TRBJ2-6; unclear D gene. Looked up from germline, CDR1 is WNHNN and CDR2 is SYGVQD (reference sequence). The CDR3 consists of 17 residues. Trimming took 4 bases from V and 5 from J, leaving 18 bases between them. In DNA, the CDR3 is TGCGCCAGCAGTGGAAGGTACGCACAAAGTCGGGCCAACGTCCTGACTTTC. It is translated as CASSGRYAQSRANVLTF.

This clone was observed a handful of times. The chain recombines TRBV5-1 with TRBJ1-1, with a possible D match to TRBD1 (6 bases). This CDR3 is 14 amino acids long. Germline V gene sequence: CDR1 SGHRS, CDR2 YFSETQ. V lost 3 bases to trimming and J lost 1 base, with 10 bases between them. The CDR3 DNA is TGCGCCAGCAGCTCAGGGACACCGAACACTGAAGCTTTCTTT. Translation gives CASSSGTPNTEAFF. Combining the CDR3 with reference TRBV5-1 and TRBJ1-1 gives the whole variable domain KAGVTQTPRYLIKTRGQQVTLSCSPISGHRSVSWYQQTPGQGLQFLFEYFSETQRNKGNFPGRFSGRQFSNSRSEMNVSTLELGDSALYLCASSSGTPNTEAFFGQGTRLTVV.

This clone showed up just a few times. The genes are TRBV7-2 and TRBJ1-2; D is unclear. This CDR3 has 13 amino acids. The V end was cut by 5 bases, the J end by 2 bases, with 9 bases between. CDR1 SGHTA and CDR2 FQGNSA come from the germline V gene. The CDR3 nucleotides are TGTGCCAGCAGCCCCGAACGGAACTATGGCTACACCTTC. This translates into CASSPERNYGYTF.

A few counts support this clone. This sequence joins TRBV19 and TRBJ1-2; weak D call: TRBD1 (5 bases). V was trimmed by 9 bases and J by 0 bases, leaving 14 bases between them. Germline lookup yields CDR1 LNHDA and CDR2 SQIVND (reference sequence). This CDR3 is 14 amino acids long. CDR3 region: CASLPPGANYGYTF. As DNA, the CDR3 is TGTGCCAGCCTTCCCCCGGGGGCTAACTATGGCTACACCTTC.

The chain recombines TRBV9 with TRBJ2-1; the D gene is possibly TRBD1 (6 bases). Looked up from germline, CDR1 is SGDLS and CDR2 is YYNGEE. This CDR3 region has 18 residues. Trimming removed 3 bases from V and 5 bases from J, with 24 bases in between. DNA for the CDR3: TGTGCCAGCAGCGCCCGATCCCATAGGGGGAGTGTGGACAATGAGCAGTTCTTC. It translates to CASSARSHRGSVDNEQFF.

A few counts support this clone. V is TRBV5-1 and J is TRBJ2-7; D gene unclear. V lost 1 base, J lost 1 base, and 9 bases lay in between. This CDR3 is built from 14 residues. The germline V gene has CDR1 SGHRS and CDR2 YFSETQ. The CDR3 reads CASSLTVPSYEQYF. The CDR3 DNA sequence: TGCGCCAGCAGCTTGACAGTTCCGTCCTACGAGCAGTACTTC. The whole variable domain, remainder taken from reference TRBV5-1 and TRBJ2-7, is KAGVTQTPRYLIKTRGQQVTLSCSPISGHRSVSWYQQTPGQGLQFLFEYFSETQRNKGNFPGRFSGRQFSNSRSEMNVSTLELGDSALYLCASSLTVPSYEQYFGPGTRLTVT.

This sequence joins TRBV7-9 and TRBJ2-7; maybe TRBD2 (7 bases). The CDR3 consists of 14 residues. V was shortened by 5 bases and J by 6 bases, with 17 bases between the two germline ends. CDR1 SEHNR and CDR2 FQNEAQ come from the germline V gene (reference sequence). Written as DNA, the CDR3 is TGTGCCAGCAGCCGCCCCGAAGGGGGGGCCGAGCAGTACTTC. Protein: CASSRPEGGAEQYF.

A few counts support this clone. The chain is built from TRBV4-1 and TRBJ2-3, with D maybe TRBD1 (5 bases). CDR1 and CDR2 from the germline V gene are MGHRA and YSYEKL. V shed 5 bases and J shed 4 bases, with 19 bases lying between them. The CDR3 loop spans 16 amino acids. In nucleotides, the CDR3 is TGCGCCAGCAGCGCCCTCGCCGGCAGGGCCCCAGATACGCAGTATTTT. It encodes CASSALAGRAPDTQYF.

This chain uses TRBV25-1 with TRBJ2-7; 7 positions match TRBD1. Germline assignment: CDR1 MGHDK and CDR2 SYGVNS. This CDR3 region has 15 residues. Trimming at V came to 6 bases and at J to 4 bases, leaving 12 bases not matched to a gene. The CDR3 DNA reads TGTGCCAGCAGCGATGGGACAGTCCGCCTTTACGAGCAGTACTTC. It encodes CASSDGTVRLYEQYF.

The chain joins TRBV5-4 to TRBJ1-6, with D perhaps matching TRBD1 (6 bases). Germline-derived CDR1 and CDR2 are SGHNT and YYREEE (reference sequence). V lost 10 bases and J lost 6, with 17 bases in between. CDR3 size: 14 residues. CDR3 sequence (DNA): TGTGCCTTCAGGGGCCTAACGATTAATTCACCCCTCCACTTT. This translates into CAFRGLTINSPLHF.

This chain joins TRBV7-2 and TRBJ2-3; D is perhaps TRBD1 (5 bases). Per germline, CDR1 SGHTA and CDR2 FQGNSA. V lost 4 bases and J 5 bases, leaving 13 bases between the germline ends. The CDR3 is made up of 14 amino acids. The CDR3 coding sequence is TGTGCCAGCAGCTCTCAAGGGGTGGGAGATACGCAGTATTTT. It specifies CASSSQGVGDTQYF.

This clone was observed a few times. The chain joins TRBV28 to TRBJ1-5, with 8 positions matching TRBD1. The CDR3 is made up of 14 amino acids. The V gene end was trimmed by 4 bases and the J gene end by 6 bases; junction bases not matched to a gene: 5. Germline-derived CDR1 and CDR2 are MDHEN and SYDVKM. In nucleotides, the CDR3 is TGTGCCAGCAGTTCGGACAGGGCGGGTCAGCCCCAGCATTTT. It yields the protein CASSSDRAGQPQHF. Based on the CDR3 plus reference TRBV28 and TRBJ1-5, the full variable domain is DVKVTQSSRYLVKRTGEKVFLECVQDMDHENMFWYRQDPGLGLRLIYFSYDVKMKEKGDIPEGYSVSREKKERFSLILESASTNQTSMYLCASSSDRAGQPQHFGDGTRLSIL.

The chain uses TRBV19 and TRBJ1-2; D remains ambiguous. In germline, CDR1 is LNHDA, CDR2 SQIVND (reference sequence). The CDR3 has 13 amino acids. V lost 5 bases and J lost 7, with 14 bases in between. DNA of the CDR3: TGTGCCAGTAGTGCCAATCCCGGAAGTGGCTACACCTTC. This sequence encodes CASSANPGSGYTF.

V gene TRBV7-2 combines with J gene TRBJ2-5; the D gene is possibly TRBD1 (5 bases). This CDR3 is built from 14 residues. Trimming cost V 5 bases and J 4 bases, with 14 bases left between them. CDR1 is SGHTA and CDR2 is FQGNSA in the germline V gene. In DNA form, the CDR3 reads TGTGCCAGCAGCGTGGGGCGCCAGTCAGAGACCCAGTACTTC. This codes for CASSVGRQSETQYF.

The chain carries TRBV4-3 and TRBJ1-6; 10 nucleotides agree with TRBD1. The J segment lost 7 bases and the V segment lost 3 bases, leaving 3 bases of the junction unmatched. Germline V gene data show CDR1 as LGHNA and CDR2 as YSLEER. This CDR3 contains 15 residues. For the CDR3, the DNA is TGCGCCAGCAGCCAGTGGACAGGGGGGAATTCACCCCTCCACTTT. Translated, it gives CASSQWTGGNSPLHF.

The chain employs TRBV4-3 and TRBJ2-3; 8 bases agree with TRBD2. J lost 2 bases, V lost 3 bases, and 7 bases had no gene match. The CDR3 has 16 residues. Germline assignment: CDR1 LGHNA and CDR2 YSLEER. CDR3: CASSHAAGGHTDTQYF. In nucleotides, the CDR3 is TGCGCCAGCAGCCACGCCGCGGGAGGCCACACAGATACGCAGTATTTT.

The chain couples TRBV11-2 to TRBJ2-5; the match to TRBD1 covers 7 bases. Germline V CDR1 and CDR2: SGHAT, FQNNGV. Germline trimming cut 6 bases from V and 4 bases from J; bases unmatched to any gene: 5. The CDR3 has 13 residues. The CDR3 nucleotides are TGTGCCAGCAGTCCTACAGGGGTAGAGACCCAGTACTTC. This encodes CASSPTGVETQYF. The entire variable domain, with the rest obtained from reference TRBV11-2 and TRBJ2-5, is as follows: EAGVAQSPRYKIIEKRQSVAFWCNPISGHATLYWYQQILGQGPKLLIQFQNNGVVDDSQLPKDRFSAERLKGVDSTLKIQPAKLEDSAVYLCASSPTGVETQYFGPGTRLLVL.

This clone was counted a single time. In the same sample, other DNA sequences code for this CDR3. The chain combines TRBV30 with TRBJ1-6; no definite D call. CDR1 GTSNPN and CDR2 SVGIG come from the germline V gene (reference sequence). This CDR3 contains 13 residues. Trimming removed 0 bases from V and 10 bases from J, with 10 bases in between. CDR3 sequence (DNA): TGTGCCTGGAGTGTTGCGGGTGGATCACCCCTCCACTTT. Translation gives CAWSVAGGSPLHF.

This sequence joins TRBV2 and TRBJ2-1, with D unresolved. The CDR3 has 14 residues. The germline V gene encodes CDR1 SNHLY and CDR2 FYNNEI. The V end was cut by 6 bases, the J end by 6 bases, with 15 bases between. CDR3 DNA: TGTGCCAGCAGACTTGAGCCGCAGTCCAATGAGCAGTTCTTC. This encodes CASRLEPQSNEQFF.

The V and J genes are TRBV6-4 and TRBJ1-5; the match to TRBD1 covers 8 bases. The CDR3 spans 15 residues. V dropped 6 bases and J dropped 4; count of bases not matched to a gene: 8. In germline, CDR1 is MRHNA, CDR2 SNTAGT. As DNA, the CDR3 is TGTGCCAGCAGGGGGGACAGGAAGAAGAATCAGCCCCAGCATTTT. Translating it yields CASRGDRKKNQPQHF.